This T cell receptor beta chain originates from a study of glioma-infiltrating T cells (dated by TCRdb to about 2016). Regarding the study in general: Glioma tissue, non-neoplastic brain tissue and matched peripheral blood mononuclear cells were used as sources from which TCR alpha- and beta-chain repertoires were sequenced. Three low-grade glioma patients, several primary glioblastoma patients and three non-glioma patients contributing non-neoplastic brain tissue were included in the paired cohort. Each tissue-infiltrating repertoire was compared with the same patient's peripheral blood repertoire to measure divergence between tissue and blood T-cell populations. What the work shows at the level of the full study, not this receptor alone: Group comparisons rested on small numbers: three non-neoplastic, three low-grade glioma and fewer than 10 glioblastoma patients. In non-neoplastic patients, VJ-independent divergence between tissue and blood fell below expectation, whereas in all gliomas, and especially in low-grade gliomas, the divergence rose above expectation. Only a very small number of CDR3 sequences turned up in both tissue and blood, a result put down to high CDR3 diversity combined with limited sampling.

This clonotype was picked up many times. Its antigen is currently not known. No per-base quality is available; no much larger clone lies one base away. The iRepertoire nested amplicon-rescue multiplex PCR (arm-PCR) platform was used to amplify TCR alpha and beta CDR3 regions from RNA. For one-step reverse transcription and amplification, roughly 90-400 ng of tissue mRNA or PBMC total RNA was used as input. Following bead purification, Illumina adapters were added by a secondary multiplex PCR, and libraries between 200 and 400 bp were gel-purified. Internal 6-nucleotide barcodes were carried by the libraries and were used for demultiplexing. Libraries were sequenced on an Illumina MiSeq with 2x220 or 2x250 nucleotide paired-end reads. Per the source publication's procedure: Paired reads were merged using FLASH 1.2.11 and were aligned to the GRCh37 human genome using BWA-MEM, after which TRA and TRB reads were extracted. For V and J assignment, an IMGT-derived reference of cassette sequences and CDR3 motifs that included pseudogenes was used. Three-frame translation of reads was performed, and productive CDR3s were defined as those with a C...FGXG motif and no stop codons. A clonotype was defined as a unique combination of a V-J cassette pair and a CDR3 amino acid sequence. Reads were filtered by Hamming distance, thresholded by each sample's sequence error rate in mapped regions. TCRdb reran the public reads through fastp at Q25 and MiXCR, keeping productive beta chains. Duplicate CDR3 protein sequences are folded into a single record with the most common DNA and genes. TCRdb assigned the V and J calls; the authors' analysis was not used. For this sample the table gives around 90,000 distinct CDR3 sequences, of which roughly 37% were detected only once. Roughly two fifths of the sample is taken by the ten largest.

Ends trimmed: V by 8 bases, J by 5 bases; bases unmatched to a gene: 8. Spanning cysteine to phenylalanine, the CDR3 consists of 14 amino acids. Only the CDR3 DNA is retained, 42 bases long and in frame from the first base. Via the germline V gene, CDR1 is MDHEN and CDR2 SYDVKM. Rearrangement joined TRBV28 to TRBJ1-5; the junction holds 8 bases that match TRBD1. The TCR was taken from a human donor with low-grade glioma or glioblastoma, undergoing nonglioma brain surgery, or in good health (not recorded which). The sample was glioma tissue, nonneoplastic brain tissue, or PBMCs (not recorded which). The CDR3 reads as follows: CASSSTGGYQPQHF. DNA sequence: TGTGCCAGCTCATCTACAGGGGGGTATCAGCCCCAGCATTTT.